This record looks at one T cell receptor (beta chain) sequence and its context. Its target is not known. The entry originates in a study of shared clonotypes between healthy human individuals. Regarding the study as a whole: A handful of donors shared approximately 5% of their naive CD4 clonotypes. Among the subsets, naive ones generally showed larger estimated richness than memory ones.

Measured with immunoSEQ multiplex PCR; TCRdb has only the in-frame clones, and not every one. The sample lists around 1.9 million clones; approximately 94% were seen once. Positively selected for CCR7, the CD45RO-negative cells used as naive CD8 cells excluded terminally differentiated effector memory CD45RA+ cells. With 2 bases removed from V and 0 bases from J, the gap between germline ends came to 11 bases. Germline-derived CDR1 and CDR2 are ENHRY and SYGVKD. The CDR3 is 15 residues long. The sequence derives from a man aged 18-30 years in good health. Some clones in this sample may be carry-over from other donors' samples. The sequenced material came from naive CD8+ T cells from PBMCs. V is TRBV10-3 and J is TRBJ2-7; either TRBD1 or TRBD2 may supply D (5 bases each). The CDR3 region is CAISEGTVSSYEQYF. As DNA, the CDR3 is TGTGCCATCAGTGAGGGGACGGTGAGCTCCTACGAGCAGTACTTC.